A single sample is the source of the 27 T cell receptor beta chains below, sequenced in a study of T cell repertoires in cytomegalovirus infection. In TCRdb, the reads were re-called with MiXCR into one record per CDR3 protein. Of some 600,000 distinct CDR3 sequences listed, less than 25% were seen once; the top ten hold 7.5% to 9%. Source material: CD8+ T cells from PBMCs. These receptors were taken from a human donor in good health (CMV status not recorded). Some clones in this sample may be carry-over from other donors' samples.

The rearrangement links TRBV6-5 to TRBJ2-2, with D perhaps matching TRBD1 (5 bases). The CDR3 has 14 residues. CDR1 is MNHEY, CDR2 SVGAGI, per germline. Trimming stripped 0 bases from V and 6 bases from J, with 8 bases between. The CDR3 here is CASSYSQGPGELFF. The CDR3 DNA sequence: TGTGCCAGCAGTTACTCCCAGGGCCCCGGGGAGCTGTTTTTT.

Many counts were recorded for this clonotype. The chain joins TRBV7-9 to TRBJ2-5; no firm D call. The germline V gene has CDR1 SEHNR and CDR2 FQNEAQ (reference sequence). Trimming removed 5 bases at V and 5 bases at J, with 18 bases between. The CDR3 covers 15 residues. The CDR3 DNA sequence: TGTGCCAGCAGCCTTGGTCAGTCAGTGGACGAGACCCAGTACTTC. Encoded protein: CASSLGQSVDETQYF.

This chain connects TRBV4-1 to TRBJ2-1; 10 positions agree with TRBD1. Per the germline V gene, CDR1 is MGHRA and CDR2 is YSYEKL. The CDR3 contains 16 residues. Germline trimming cut 2 bases from V and 7 bases from J; bases unmatched to any gene: 8. The CDR3 reads CASSQFLRQGANEQFF. CDR3 sequence (DNA): TGCGCCAGCAGCCAATTCCTCAGACAGGGGGCGAATGAGCAGTTCTTC.

Turning to this clonotype: At one of its ends the junction is not consistent with the germline gene, which may arise from a read error. This chain connects TRBV5-3 to TRBJ1-6; 7 bases align to TRBD1. TRBV5-3 is identified as an open reading frame with a role that is uncertain. This CDR3 has 18 residues. The DNA for the CDR3 is TGTGCCAGCAGCTTGCGGTTGCCAGGGGGACAGTGGGGTTCACCCCTCCACTTT. Protein product: CASSLRLPGGQWGSPLHF.

This clonotype was observed a handful of times. This sequence joins TRBV7-3 and TRBJ2-1; the D gene is possibly TRBD1 (5 bases). The CDR3 contains 13 residues. The V gene's germline CDR1 is SGHTA and CDR2 FQGTGA. The V end was cut by 5 bases, the J end by 6 bases, with 11 bases between. This CDR3 is CASSGRAGNEQFF. The CDR3 DNA sequence: TGTGCCAGCAGCGGCAGGGCCGGCAATGAGCAGTTCTTC.

V usage is TRBV7-9 and J usage is TRBJ1-1; a possible D gene is TRBD1 (6 bases). The V gene lost 2 bases and the J gene lost 9 bases, with 16 bases spanning the gap. Germline V lookup: CDR1 SEHNR, CDR2 FQNEAQ (reference sequence). This CDR3 region has 14 residues. As DNA, the CDR3 is TGTGCCAGCAGCTTATGGGGGGACCGGGACAAAGCTTTCTTT. Protein product: CASSLWGDRDKAFF.

This chain joins TRBV7-2 and TRBJ2-1; D remains unclear. The germline gives CDR1 SGHTA, CDR2 FQGNSA. The CDR3 covers 15 residues. V shed 4 bases and J shed 0 bases, with 10 bases lying between them. This chain's CDR3 is CASSWQSSSYNEQFF. Written as DNA, the CDR3 is TGTGCCAGCAGCTGGCAGTCTAGCTCCTACAATGAGCAGTTCTTC.

The genes are TRBV10-2 and TRBJ1-5, with D maybe TRBD1 (5 bases). The CDR3 contains 14 residues. V was cut by 3 bases and J by 5 bases, with 11 bases left in between. The germline CDR1 and CDR2 sequences are WSHSY and SAAADI. CDR3 amino acids: CASSEWGSDQPQHF. CDR3 nucleotide sequence: TGCGCCAGCAGTGAATGGGGGAGCGATCAGCCCCAGCATTTT.

The chain joins TRBV27 to TRBJ2-7; no clear D. V was pared by 4 bases and J by 7 bases, with 14 bases between. The CDR3 loop spans 13 amino acids. In germline, CDR1 is MNHEY, CDR2 SMNVEV (reference sequence). This CDR3 reads CASSSLTPWEQYF. CDR3 bases: TGTGCCAGCAGTTCCCTCACACCTTGGGAGCAGTACTTC.

A few counts support this clonotype. The V and J genes are TRBV7-9 and TRBJ2-5, with D possibly matching TRBD2 (5 bases). The CDR3 is made up of 14 amino acids. Trimming stripped 4 bases from V and 4 bases from J, with 13 bases between. Germline CDR1 is SEHNR and CDR2 is FQNEAQ (reference sequence). CDR3 nucleotides: TGTGCCAGCAGCTCCCCCCGGGGTCCAGAGACCCAGTACTTC. It codes for CASSSPRGPETQYF.

The chain employs TRBV28 and TRBJ1-5, with D hard to call. V lost 2 bases, J lost 7 bases, and 9 bases lay in between. Germline V gene lookup returns CDR1 MDHEN and CDR2 SYDVKM. This CDR3 spans 13 amino acids. CDR3 sequence reads: CASSLAIGQPQHF. CDR3 coding DNA: TGTGCCAGCAGTTTAGCCATAGGCCAGCCCCAGCATTTT.

V usage is TRBV6-8 and J usage is TRBJ2-1; 7 bases agree with TRBD2. V lost 7 bases and J lost 0; bases outside the gene matches: 12. Germline assignment: CDR1 MNHGY and CDR2 SAAAGT. The CDR3 spans 17 residues. The CDR3, as DNA: TGTGCCAGCACCCCCAGCGCGGGGGACGTCTCCTACAATGAGCAGTTCTTC. Amino acids: CASTPSAGDVSYNEQFF.

The chain has TRBV7-6 and TRBJ1-5; maybe TRBD1 (5 bases). CDR3 length: 17 amino acids. The ends were cut back, 7 bases at V and 0 bases at J, with 19 bases in the middle. Germline CDR1 and CDR2: SGHVS and FNYEAQ. The CDR3 sequence: CASNSAGTEYSNQPQHF. As DNA, the CDR3 is TGTGCCAGCAACTCAGCCGGGACGGAGTATAGCAATCAGCCCCAGCATTTT.

The chain combines TRBV20-1 with TRBJ1-5; D may be TRBD1 (6 bases). Trimming took 0 bases from V and 3 from J, leaving 18 bases between them. The CDR3 spans 17 residues. In germline, CDR1 is DFQATT, CDR2 SNEGSKA (reference sequence). The CDR3 DNA reads TGCAGTGCTAGAGATGACCCGAAGACGGGGGCCAATCAGCCCCAGCATTTT. It yields the protein CSARDDPKTGANQPQHF.

This clonotype was counted at least ten times. The CDR3: CASSFGPGSTDTQYF. The CDR3 nucleotides are TGTGCCAGCAGCTTTGGGCCGGGCAGCACAGATACGCAGTATTTT. The gene calls are TRBV7-2 and TRBJ2-3; D call uncertain. This CDR3 contains 15 residues. CDR1 SGHTA and CDR2 FQGNSA come from the germline V gene. Trimming took 3 bases from V and 0 from J, leaving 10 bases between them.

The chain employs TRBV6-5 and TRBJ2-2; 10 bases fit TRBD2. With 2 bases clipped from V and 7 bases from J, the junction kept 4 bases outside the gene matches. CDR1 is MNHEY and CDR2 is SVGAGI in the germline V gene. This CDR3 is built from 15 residues. CDR3 nucleotides: TGTGCCAGCAGTTACAAGCGGGGGGGCAACGGGGAGCTGTTTTTT. Encoded protein: CASSYKRGGNGELFF.

The J gene is TRBJ2-1, the V gene TRBV29-1, with 8 positions matching TRBD2. This CDR3 is built from 11 residues. V lost 3 bases and J lost 10; bases outside the gene matches: 2. The germline gives CDR1 SQVTM, CDR2 ANQGSEA. Here the CDR3 DNA reads TGCAGCGTTGATTTAGCGGGGGAGCAGTTCTTC. It yields the protein CSVDLAGEQFF.

The genes are TRBV6-6 and TRBJ2-3, with 10 bases identical to TRBD2. The CDR3 consists of 18 residues. Germline V lookup: CDR1 MNHNY, CDR2 SVGAGI (reference sequence). J was trimmed by 1 base and V by 4 bases; bases with no gene match: 11. CDR3 coding DNA: TGTGCCAGCAGTTCGGGACTAGCGCCTGTAGCGGGCACAGATACGCAGTATTTT. It encodes CASSSGLAPVAGTDTQYF.

This clonotype appeared a few times. V is TRBV20-1 and J is TRBJ2-2, with D perhaps TRBD1 (6 bases). The germline V gene encodes CDR1 DFQATT and CDR2 SNEGSKA (reference sequence). The CDR3 extends over 14 amino acids. Between the trimmed V and J ends, which lost 6 bases and 1 base, there was a span of 12 bases. CDR3: CSAFNRVNTGELFF. The CDR3 DNA reads TGCAGTGCCTTCAACAGGGTGAACACCGGGGAGCTGTTTTTT.

V gene TRBV28 combines with J gene TRBJ1-5; TRBD1 is a possible D gene (6 bases). CDR1 and CDR2 from the germline V gene are MDHEN and SYDVKM. The CDR3 runs 18 residues. V was cut by 3 bases and J by 3 bases, with 21 bases left in between. The CDR3 nucleotides are TGTGCCAGCAGTTTTAGGTCTGGGGGCAGGGGTTTCAATCAGCCCCAGCATTTT. Residues: CASSFRSGGRGFNQPQHF.

This clonotype was counted a few times. The chain joins TRBV10-3 to TRBJ2-2; D is unresolved. The CDR3 sequence is 17 residues long. The V end lost 4 bases, the J end lost 0 bases, and 15 bases lay between the germline ends. The germline V gene encodes CDR1 ENHRY and CDR2 SYGVKD. The CDR3 region has the DNA TGTGCCATCAGTGCCATCTCTGACATATCGAACACCGGGGAGCTGTTTTTT. Its translation: CAISAISDISNTGELFF.

J is TRBJ2-2 and V is TRBV10-3; D not resolved. The CDR3 spans 15 residues. CDR1 is ENHRY and CDR2 is SYGVKD in the germline V gene. V was shortened by 8 bases and J by 1 base, with 14 bases between the two germline ends. DNA for the CDR3: TGTGCCATCCTGGTTGGGTTACAGAACACCGGGGAGCTGTTTTTT. Residues: CAILVGLQNTGELFF.

This clonotype was recorded a few times. V gene TRBV10-3 combines with J gene TRBJ2-7; D is undetermined. Germline loops: CDR1 ENHRY, CDR2 SYGVKD. The ends were cut back, 6 bases at V and 1 base at J, with 7 bases in the middle. This CDR3 comprises 12 residues. The CDR3 DNA follows: TGTGCCATCAGGGCAACATCCTACGAGCAGTACTTC. Residues: CAIRATSYEQYF.

The chain uses TRBV7-9 and TRBJ1-2; 8 positions agree with TRBD1. The CDR3 extends over 15 amino acids. In germline, CDR1 is SEHNR, CDR2 FQNEAQ (reference sequence). V was pared by 2 bases and J by 4 bases, with 6 bases of the junction left unmatched. CDR3 coding DNA: TGTGCCAGCAGCTTATACGGACAGGGCGGCTATGGCTACACCTTC. Translated: CASSLYGQGGYGYTF. Combining the CDR3 with reference TRBV7-9 and TRBJ1-2 gives the whole variable domain DTGVSQNPRHKITKRGQNVTFRCDPISEHNRLYWYRQTLGQGPEFLTYFQNEAQLEKSRLLSDRFSAERPKGSFSTLEIQRTEQGDSAMYLCASSLYGQGGYGYTFGSGTRLTVV.

CDR3 amino acids: CAIGTDKSPQHF. CDR3 sequence (DNA): TGTGCCATCGGGACGGACAAATCGCCCCAGCATTTT. The chain links TRBV10-3 to TRBJ1-5; the D gene is possibly TRBD1 (5 bases). In germline, CDR1 is ENHRY, CDR2 SYGVKD. The CDR3 has 12 amino acids. Trimming removed 8 bases at V and 9 bases at J, with 14 bases between.

The chain recombines TRBV20-1 with TRBJ2-1; TRBD1 might be the D (7 bases). Germline loops: CDR1 DFQATT, CDR2 SNEGSKA (reference sequence). The CDR3 spans 14 residues. V lost 5 bases and J 3 bases, leaving 14 bases between the germline ends. The CDR3 DNA reads TGCAGTGCTGGCGGGGACAGTGTCTACAATGAGCAGTTCTTC. Protein: CSAGGDSVYNEQFF.

The V and J genes are TRBV29-1 and TRBJ2-3, with TRBD1 as a possible D gene (6 bases). V was cut by 2 bases and J by 4 bases, with 16 bases left in between. Germline lookup yields CDR1 SQVTM and CDR2 ANQGSEA. CDR3 length equals 15 residues. The CDR3 nucleotides are TGCAGCGTTGAACGGGGCCTGGACAGTGCAGATACGCAGTATTTT. Its translation is CSVERGLDSADTQYF.